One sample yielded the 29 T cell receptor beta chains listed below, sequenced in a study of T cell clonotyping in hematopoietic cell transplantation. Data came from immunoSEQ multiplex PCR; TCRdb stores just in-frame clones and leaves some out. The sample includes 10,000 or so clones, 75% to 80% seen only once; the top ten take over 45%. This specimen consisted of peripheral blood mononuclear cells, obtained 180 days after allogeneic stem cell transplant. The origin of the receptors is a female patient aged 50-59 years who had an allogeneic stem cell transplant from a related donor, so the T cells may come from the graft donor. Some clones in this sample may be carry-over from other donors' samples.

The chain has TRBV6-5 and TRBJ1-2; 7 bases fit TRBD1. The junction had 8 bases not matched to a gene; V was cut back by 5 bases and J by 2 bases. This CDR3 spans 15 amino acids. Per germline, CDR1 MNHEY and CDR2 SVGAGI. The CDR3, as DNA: TGTGCCAGCAGTCAGGCGGGGACAGTAAACTATGGCTACACCTTC. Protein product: CASSQAGTVNYGYTF.

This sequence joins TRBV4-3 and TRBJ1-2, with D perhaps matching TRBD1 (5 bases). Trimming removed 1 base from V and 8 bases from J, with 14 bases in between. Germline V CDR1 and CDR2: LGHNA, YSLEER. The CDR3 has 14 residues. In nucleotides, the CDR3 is TGCGCCAGCAGCCAAGCTGATGGGGGTGGCGGCTACACCTTC. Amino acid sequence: CASSQADGGGGYTF.

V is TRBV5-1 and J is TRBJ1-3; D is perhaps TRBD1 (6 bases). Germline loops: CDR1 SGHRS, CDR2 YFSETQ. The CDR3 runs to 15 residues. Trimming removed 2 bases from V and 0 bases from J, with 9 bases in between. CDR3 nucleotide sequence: TGCGCCAGCAGCTTACAAGGGGGCTCTGGAAACACCATATATTTT. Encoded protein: CASSLQGGSGNTIYF.

The DNA for the CDR3 is TGCGCCAGCAGACCGGTGCAGGTCCTGGGATTTAACTATGGCTACACCTTC. Protein sequence: CASRPVQVLGFNYGYTF. The chain joins TRBV5-1 to TRBJ1-2; D is unresolved. The CDR3 consists of 17 residues. V gave up 5 bases and J gave up 1 base, with 21 bases separating them. CDR1 and CDR2 (germline): SGHRS, YFSETQ.

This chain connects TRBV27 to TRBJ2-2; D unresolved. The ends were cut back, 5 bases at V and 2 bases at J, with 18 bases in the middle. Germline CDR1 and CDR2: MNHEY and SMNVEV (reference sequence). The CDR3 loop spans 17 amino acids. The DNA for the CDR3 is TGTGCCAGCAGTCCATCCCAATTCGTTTTTAACACCGGGGAGCTGTTTTTT. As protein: CASSPSQFVFNTGELFF.

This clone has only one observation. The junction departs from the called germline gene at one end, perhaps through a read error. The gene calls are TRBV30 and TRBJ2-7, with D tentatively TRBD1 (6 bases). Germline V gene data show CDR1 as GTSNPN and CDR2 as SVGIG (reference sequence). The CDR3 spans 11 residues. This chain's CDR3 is CAWSPSGQPRF. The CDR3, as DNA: TGTGCCTGGAGTCCATCCGGACAGCCTCGATTC.

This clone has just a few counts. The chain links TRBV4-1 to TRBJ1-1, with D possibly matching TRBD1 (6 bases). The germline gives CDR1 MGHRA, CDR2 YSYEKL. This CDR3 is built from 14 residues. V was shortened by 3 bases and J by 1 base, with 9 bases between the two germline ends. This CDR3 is CASSQATGNTEAFF. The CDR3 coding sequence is TGCGCCAGCAGCCAGGCGACAGGGAACACTGAAGCTTTCTTT.

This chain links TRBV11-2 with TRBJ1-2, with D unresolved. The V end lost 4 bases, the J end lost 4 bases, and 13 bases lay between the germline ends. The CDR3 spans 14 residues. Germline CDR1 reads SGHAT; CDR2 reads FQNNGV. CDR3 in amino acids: CASSSWAGSYGYTF. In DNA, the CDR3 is TGTGCCAGCAGCTCGTGGGCGGGGAGCTATGGCTACACCTTC. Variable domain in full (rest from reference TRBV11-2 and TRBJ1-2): EAGVAQSPRYKIIEKRQSVAFWCNPISGHATLYWYQQILGQGPKLLIQFQNNGVVDDSQLPKDRFSAERLKGVDSTLKIQPAKLEDSAVYLCASSSWAGSYGYTFGSGTRLTVV.

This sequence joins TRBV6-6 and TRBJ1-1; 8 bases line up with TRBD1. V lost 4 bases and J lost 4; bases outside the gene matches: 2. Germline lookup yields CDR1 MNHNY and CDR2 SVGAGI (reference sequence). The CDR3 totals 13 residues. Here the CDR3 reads CASSFDRGTEAFF. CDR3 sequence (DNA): TGTGCCAGCAGTTTCGACAGGGGCACTGAAGCTTTCTTT.

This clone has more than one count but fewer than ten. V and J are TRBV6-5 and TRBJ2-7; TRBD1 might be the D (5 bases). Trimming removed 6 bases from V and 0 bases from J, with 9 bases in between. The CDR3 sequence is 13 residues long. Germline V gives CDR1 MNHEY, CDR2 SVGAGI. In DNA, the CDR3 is TGTGCCAGCAGAGACAGTACCTCCTACGAGCAGTACTTC. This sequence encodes CASRDSTSYEQYF.

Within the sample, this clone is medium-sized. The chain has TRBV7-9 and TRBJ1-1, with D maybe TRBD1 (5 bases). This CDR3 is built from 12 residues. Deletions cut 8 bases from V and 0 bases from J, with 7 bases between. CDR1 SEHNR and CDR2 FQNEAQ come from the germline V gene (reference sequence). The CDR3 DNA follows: TGTGCCAGCCAGGGCATGAACACTGAAGCTTTCTTT. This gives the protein CASQGMNTEAFF. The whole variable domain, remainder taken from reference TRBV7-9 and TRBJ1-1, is DTGVSQNPRHKITKRGQNVTFRCDPISEHNRLYWYRQTLGQGPEFLTYFQNEAQLEKSRLLSDRFSAERPKGSFSTLEIQRTEQGDSAMYLCASQGMNTEAFFGQGTRLTVV.

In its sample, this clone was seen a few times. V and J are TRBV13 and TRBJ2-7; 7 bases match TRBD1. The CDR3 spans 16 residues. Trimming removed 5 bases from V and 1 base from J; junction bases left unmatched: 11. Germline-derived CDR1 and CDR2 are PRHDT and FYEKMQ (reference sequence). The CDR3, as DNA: TGTGCCAGCAGCGCCCCGGGACAGTCGGTTTCCTACGAGCAGTACTTC. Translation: CASSAPGQSVSYEQYF. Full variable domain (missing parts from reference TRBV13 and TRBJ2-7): AAGVIQSPRHLIKEKRETATLKCYPIPRHDTVYWYQQGPGQDPQFLISFYEKMQSDKGSIPDRFSAQQFSDYHSELNMSSLELGDSALYFCASSAPGQSVSYEQYFGPGTRLTVT.

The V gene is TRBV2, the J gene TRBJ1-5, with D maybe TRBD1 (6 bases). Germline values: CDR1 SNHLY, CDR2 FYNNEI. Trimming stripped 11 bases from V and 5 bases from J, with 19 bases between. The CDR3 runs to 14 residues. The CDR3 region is CAGAFGQNDQPQHF. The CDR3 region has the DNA TGTGCCGGCGCCTTTGGACAGAATGATCAGCCCCAGCATTTT. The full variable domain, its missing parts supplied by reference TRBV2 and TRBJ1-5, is EPEVTQTPSHQVTQMGQEVILRCVPISNHLYFYWYRQILGQKVEFLVSFYNNEISEKSEIFDDQFSVERPDGSNFTLKIRSTKLEDSAMYFCAGAFGQNDQPQHFGDGTRLSIL.

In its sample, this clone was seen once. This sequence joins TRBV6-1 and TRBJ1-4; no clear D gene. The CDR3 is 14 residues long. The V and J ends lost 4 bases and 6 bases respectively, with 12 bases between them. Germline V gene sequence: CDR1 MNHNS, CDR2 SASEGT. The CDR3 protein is CASSGSQAHEKLFF. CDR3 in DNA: TGTGCCAGCAGTGGGTCGCAGGCGCATGAAAAACTGTTTTTT.

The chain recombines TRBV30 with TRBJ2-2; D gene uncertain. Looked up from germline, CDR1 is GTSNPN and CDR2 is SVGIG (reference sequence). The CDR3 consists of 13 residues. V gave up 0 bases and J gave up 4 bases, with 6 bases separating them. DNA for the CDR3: TGTGCCTGGAGTGTACATCGCACCGGGGAGCTGTTTTTT. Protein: CAWSVHRTGELFF.

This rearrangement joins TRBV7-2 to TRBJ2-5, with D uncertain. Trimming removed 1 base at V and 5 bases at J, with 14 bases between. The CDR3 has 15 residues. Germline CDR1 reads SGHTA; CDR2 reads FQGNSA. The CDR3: CASSLDGPRRETQYF. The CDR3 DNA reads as TGTGCCAGCAGCTTAGACGGTCCACGAAGGGAGACCCAGTACTTC.

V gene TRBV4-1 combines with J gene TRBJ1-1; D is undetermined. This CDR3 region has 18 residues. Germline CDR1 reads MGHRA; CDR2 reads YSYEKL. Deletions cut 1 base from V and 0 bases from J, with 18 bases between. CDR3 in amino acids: CASSQGAARVGMNTEAFF. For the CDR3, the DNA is TGCGCCAGCAGCCAAGGAGCGGCCCGGGTGGGCATGAACACTGAAGCTTTCTTT.

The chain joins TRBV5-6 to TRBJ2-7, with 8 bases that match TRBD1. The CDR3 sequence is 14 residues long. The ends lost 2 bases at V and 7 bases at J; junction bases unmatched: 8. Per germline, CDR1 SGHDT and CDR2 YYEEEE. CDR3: CASSLRDRGWEQYF. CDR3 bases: TGTGCCAGCAGCTTACGCGACAGGGGTTGGGAGCAGTACTTC.

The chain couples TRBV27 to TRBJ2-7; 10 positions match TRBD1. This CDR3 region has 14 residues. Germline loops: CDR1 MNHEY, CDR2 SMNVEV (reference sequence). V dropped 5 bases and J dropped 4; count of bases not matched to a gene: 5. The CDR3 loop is CASSPWTGGYEQYF. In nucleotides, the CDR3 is TGTGCCAGCAGTCCCTGGACAGGGGGGTACGAGCAGTACTTC.

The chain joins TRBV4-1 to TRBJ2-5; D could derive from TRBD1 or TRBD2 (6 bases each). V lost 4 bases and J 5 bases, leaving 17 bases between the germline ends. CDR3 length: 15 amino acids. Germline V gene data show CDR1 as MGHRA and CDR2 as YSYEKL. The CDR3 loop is CASSRLGGRGETQYF. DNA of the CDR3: TGCGCCAGCAGCCGCCTTGGGGGGCGCGGTGAGACCCAGTACTTC.

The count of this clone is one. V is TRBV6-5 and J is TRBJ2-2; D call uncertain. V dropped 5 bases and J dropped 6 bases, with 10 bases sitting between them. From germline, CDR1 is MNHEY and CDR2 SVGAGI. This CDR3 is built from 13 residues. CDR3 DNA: TGTGCCAGCAGTCCTCCATGGGCCGGGGAGCTGTTTTTT. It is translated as CASSPPWAGELFF.

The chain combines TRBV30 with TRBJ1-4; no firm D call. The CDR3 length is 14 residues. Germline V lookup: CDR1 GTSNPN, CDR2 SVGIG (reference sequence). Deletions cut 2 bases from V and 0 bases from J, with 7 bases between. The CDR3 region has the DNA TGTGCCTGGAGTATGAAGGCAACTAATGAAAAACTGTTTTTT. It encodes CAWSMKATNEKLFF.

DNA of the CDR3: TGCGCCAGCAGCCACGGGCAGAGGGGACCCTACAATGAGCAGTTCTTC. As protein: CASSHGQRGPYNEQFF. The V call is TRBV4-1, the J call TRBJ2-1; D could derive from TRBD1 or TRBD2 (5 bases each). This CDR3 region has 16 residues. The germline gives CDR1 MGHRA, CDR2 YSYEKL. The ends were cut back, 3 bases at V and 2 bases at J, with 14 bases in the middle.

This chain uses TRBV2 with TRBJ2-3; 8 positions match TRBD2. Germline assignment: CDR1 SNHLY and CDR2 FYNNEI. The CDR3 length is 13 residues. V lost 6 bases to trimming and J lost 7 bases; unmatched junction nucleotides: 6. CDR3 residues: CASRRGVGNTQYF. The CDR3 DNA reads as TGTGCCAGCAGGCGGGGGGTCGGGAATACGCAGTATTTT.

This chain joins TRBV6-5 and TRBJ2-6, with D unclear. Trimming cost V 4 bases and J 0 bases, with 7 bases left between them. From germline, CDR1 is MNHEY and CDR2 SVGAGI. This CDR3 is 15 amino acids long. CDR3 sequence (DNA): TGTGCCAGCAGTTTCACTCCCTCTGGGGCCAACGTCCTGACTTTC. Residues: CASSFTPSGANVLTF.

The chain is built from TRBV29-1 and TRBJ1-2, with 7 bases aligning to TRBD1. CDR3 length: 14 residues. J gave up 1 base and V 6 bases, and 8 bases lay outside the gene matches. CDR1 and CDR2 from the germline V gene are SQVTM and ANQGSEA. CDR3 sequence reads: CSVYPGQNNYGYTF. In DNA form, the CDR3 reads TGCAGCGTATACCCGGGACAGAATAACTATGGCTACACCTTC.

The CDR3 DNA sequence: TGTGCCACCAGTAGGACAGGGGGATATAGCAATCAGCCCCAGCATTTT. Translated, it gives CATSRTGGYSNQPQHF. The rearrangement uses TRBV15 and TRBJ1-5; 10 bases fit TRBD1. The CDR3 totals 16 residues. Germline CDR1 reads LNHNV; CDR2 reads YYDKDF (reference sequence). V lost 6 bases, J lost 0 bases, and 5 bases stayed unmatched.

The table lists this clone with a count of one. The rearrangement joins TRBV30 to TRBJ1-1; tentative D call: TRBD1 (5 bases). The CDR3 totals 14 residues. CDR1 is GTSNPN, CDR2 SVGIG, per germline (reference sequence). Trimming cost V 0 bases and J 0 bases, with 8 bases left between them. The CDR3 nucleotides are TGTGCCTGGAGTGTATGGGGGGTGAACACTGAAGCTTTCTTT. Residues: CAWSVWGVNTEAFF.

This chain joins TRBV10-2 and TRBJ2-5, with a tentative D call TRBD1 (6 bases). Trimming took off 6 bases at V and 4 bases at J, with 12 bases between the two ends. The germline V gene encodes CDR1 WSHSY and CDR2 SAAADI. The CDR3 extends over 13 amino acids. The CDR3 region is CASRGQGRETQYF. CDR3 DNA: TGCGCCAGCAGGGGGCAGGGGAGAGAGACCCAGTACTTC.